Detailed here is one T cell receptor (beta chain). Antigen unknown. TCR beta CDR3 region amplification was performed from RNA transcripts. TCR CDR3 underwent first-round RT-PCR with the HTBI primer set. One entry per CDR3 protein, called by TCRdb with MiXCR from the multiplex PCR reads. Of 300,000 to 450,000 distinct CDR3 sequences listed, about 25% were seen once; the top ten hold less than 75%. This entry comes from a study of T cells in Graves' hyperthyroidism and ophthalmopathy. Study overall: Peripheral blood sampling occurred at initial diagnosis, before any treatment.

The CDR3 totals 15 residues. V was shortened by 3 bases and J by 3 bases, with 15 bases between the two germline ends. Study-level results: Blood samples included most of the expanded thyroid clonotypes exceeding 0.001.

The source of this sequence is a man aged 50-60 years with Graves' hyperthyroidism. Material for sequencing was blood. The J gene is TRBJ2-7, the V gene TRBV12-3 or TRBV12-4, with D tentatively TRBD2 (6 bases). CDR3 nucleotide sequence: TGTGCCAGCAGTTTGGACCGGGAGATGTACTACGAGCAGTACTTC. It is translated as CASSLDREMYYEQYF.